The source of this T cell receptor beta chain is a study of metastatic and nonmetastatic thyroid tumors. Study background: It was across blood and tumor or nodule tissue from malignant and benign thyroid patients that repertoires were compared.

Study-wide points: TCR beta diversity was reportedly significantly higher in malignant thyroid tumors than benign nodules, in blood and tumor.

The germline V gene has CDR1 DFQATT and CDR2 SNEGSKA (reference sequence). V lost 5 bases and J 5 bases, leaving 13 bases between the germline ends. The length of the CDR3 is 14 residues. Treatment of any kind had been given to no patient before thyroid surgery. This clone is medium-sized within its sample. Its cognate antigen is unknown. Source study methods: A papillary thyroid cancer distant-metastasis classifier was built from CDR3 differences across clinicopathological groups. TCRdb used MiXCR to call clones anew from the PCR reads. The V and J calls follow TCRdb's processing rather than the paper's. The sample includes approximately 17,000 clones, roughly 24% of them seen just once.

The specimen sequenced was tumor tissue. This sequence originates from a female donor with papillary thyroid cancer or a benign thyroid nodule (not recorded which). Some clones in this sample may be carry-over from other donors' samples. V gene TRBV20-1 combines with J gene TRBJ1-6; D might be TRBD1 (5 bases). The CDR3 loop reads CSALAGVNNSPLHF. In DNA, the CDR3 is TGCAGTGCTTTGGCGGGGGTGAATAATTCACCCCTCCACTTT.